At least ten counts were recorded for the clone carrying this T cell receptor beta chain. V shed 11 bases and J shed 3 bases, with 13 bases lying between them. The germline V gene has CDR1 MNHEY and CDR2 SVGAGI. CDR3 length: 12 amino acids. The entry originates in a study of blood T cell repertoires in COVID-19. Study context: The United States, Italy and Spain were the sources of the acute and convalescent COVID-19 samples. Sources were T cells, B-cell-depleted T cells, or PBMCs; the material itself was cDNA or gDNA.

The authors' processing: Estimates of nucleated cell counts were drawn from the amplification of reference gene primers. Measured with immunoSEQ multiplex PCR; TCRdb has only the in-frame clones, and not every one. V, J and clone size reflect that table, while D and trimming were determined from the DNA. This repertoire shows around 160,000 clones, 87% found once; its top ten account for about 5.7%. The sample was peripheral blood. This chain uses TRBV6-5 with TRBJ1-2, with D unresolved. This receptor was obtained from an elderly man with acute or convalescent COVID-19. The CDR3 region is CALLTSDYGYTF. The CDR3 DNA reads TGTGCCCTCTTAACGTCGGACTATGGCTACACCTTC.